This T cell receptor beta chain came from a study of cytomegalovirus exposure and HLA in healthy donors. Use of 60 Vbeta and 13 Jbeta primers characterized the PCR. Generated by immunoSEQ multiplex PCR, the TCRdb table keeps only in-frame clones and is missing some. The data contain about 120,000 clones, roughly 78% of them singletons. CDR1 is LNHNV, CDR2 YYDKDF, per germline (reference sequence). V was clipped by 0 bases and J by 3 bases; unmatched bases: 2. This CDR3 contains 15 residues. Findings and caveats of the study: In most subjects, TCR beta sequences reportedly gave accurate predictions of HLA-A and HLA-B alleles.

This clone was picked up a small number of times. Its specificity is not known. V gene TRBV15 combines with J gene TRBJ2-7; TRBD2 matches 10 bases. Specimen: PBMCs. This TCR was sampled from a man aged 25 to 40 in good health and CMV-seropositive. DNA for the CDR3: TGTGCCACCAGCAGAGATTCTAGCGGGAGCTACGAGCAGTACTTC. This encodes CATSRDSSGSYEQYF.